The 30 T cell receptor beta chains below were found in one sample sequenced in a study of shared clonotypes between healthy human individuals. Here immunoSEQ multiplex PCR was the method, and the copy in TCRdb shows in-frame clones only, minus some. The sample includes roughly 300,000 clones, 87% of them seen just once. The sequenced sample consisted of memory CD8+ T cells sorted from blood. The subset is: CD45RO+ cells pooled with CCR7-negative TemRA cells. These receptors originate from a man younger than 35 in good health.

This chain links TRBV4-3 with TRBJ2-2; D gene unclear. The CDR3 is made up of 15 amino acids. V gave up 0 bases and J gave up 3 bases, with 8 bases separating them. Germline values: CDR1 LGHNA, CDR2 YSLEER. CDR3 residues: CASSQDAGDTGELFF. CDR3 DNA sequence: TGCGCCAGCAGCCAAGATGCCGGAGACACCGGGGAGCTGTTTTTT.

This chain links TRBV14 with TRBJ2-3, with no clear D. CDR3 length equals 13 residues. V lost 3 bases to trimming and J lost 3 bases, with 7 bases between them. CDR1 SGHDN and CDR2 FVKESK come from the germline V gene. The CDR3 loop reads CASSQGSTDTQYF. The DNA of the CDR3 is TGTGCCAGCAGCCAGGGATCTACAGATACGCAGTATTTT.

The table lists this clone with a few counts. This chain links TRBV28 with TRBJ2-3, with TRBD2 matching 7 bases. The V and J ends lost 8 bases and 3 bases, in that order; junction bases with no gene match: 11. The CDR3 has 15 amino acids. CDR1 is MDHEN, CDR2 SYDVKM, per germline. CDR3 sequence (DNA): TGTGCCAGCGCCCCGGGCGCGGGGGTAACAGATACGCAGTATTTT. It yields the protein CASAPGAGVTDTQYF.

The V and J genes are TRBV5-3 and TRBJ1-5; 8 nucleotides match TRBD1. TRBV5-3 is an open reading frame, and its role is uncertain. Germline trimming cut 0 bases from V and 2 bases from J; bases unmatched to any gene: 7. This CDR3 has 17 residues. The CDR3 is CARSLEAGGKGNQPQHF. The CDR3 nucleotides read TGTGCCAGAAGCTTGGAGGCAGGGGGCAAGGGCAATCAGCCCCAGCATTTT.

This chain links TRBV5-1 with TRBJ2-2, with D perhaps TRBD1 (6 bases). Deletions cut 1 base from V and 7 bases from J, with 14 bases between. The germline V gene encodes CDR1 SGHRS and CDR2 YFSETQ. The CDR3 is 15 residues long. The CDR3 bases are TGCGCCAGCAGCTTGTTATACAGGGCCGTCGGGGAGCTGTTTTTT. It is translated as CASSLLYRAVGELFF.

The rearrangement joins TRBV5-1 to TRBJ2-1, with 9 bases fitting TRBD2. J gave up 3 bases and V 0 bases, and 1 base lay outside the gene matches. This CDR3 has 15 residues. CDR1 is SGHRS and CDR2 is YFSETQ in the germline V gene. CDR3 sequence (DNA): TGCGCCAGCAGCTTGGGTAGCGGGAGCTACAATGAGCAGTTCTTC. Translated, it gives CASSLGSGSYNEQFF.

The chain has TRBV6-1 and TRBJ2-1; 9 bases map to TRBD2. V shed 2 bases, J shed 6 bases, and the junction held 5 bases outside the gene matches. The CDR3 contains 15 residues. CDR1 and CDR2 from the germline V gene are MNHNS and SASEGT. DNA for the CDR3: TGTGCCAGCAGTGAAATAGCGGGGGTAACCAATGAGCAGTTCTTC. As protein: CASSEIAGVTNEQFF.

V is TRBV9 and J is TRBJ1-5; maybe TRBD1 (5 bases). CDR3 length: 14 residues. Germline V gives CDR1 SGDLS, CDR2 YYNGEE. V lost 0 bases to trimming and J lost 5 bases, with 9 bases between them. The CDR3 loop is CASSVGQNYQPQHF. CDR3 DNA sequence: TGTGCCAGCAGCGTAGGACAGAATTATCAGCCCCAGCATTTT.

V usage is TRBV9 and J usage is TRBJ2-5; weak D call: TRBD2 (6 bases). Germline V gives CDR1 SGDLS, CDR2 YYNGEE. V lost 4 bases to trimming and J lost 3 bases, with 16 bases between them. This CDR3 is 15 amino acids long. Here the CDR3 reads CASSPTGTSKETQYF. CDR3 DNA sequence: TGTGCCAGCAGCCCAACCGGGACTTCGAAAGAGACCCAGTACTTC.

To note about this clone: This specimen includes other DNA sequences encoding the same CDR3. The J gene is TRBJ2-2, the V gene TRBV5-6; no clear D gene. V gave up 0 bases and J gave up 0 bases, with 3 bases separating them. Per the germline V gene, CDR1 is SGHDT and CDR2 is YYEEEE. This CDR3 is built from 14 residues. CDR3 in DNA: TGTGCCAGCAGCTTGGGCCCGAACACCGGGGAGCTGTTTTTT. It is translated as CASSLGPNTGELFF.

V usage is TRBV11-2 and J usage is TRBJ1-3; no firm D call. Deletions cut 3 bases from V and 0 bases from J, with 9 bases between. The CDR3 spans 15 residues. Per germline, CDR1 SGHAT and CDR2 FQNNGV. CDR3 sequence: CASSFLIPSGNTIYF. Here the CDR3 DNA reads TGTGCCAGCAGCTTTCTGATACCCTCTGGAAACACCATATATTTT.

The chain is built from TRBV4-3 and TRBJ2-1; D is undetermined. V lost 0 bases and J 7 bases, leaving 4 bases between the germline ends. Germline CDR1 and CDR2: LGHNA and YSLEER. This CDR3 spans 12 amino acids. This CDR3 is CASSQEWNEQFF. CDR3 coding DNA: TGCGCCAGCAGCCAAGAGTGGAATGAGCAGTTCTTC.

V is TRBV2 and J is TRBJ2-2, with D perhaps TRBD1 or TRBD2 (5 bases each). Looked up from germline, CDR1 is SNHLY and CDR2 is FYNNEI. V was trimmed by 1 base and J by 5 bases, leaving 14 bases between them. This CDR3 is 16 amino acids long. As DNA, the CDR3 is TGTGCCAGCAGTGAAGGGTTAGGGGAGTCGACCGGGGAGCTGTTTTTT. Translated: CASSEGLGESTGELFF.

This chain connects TRBV27 to TRBJ2-7, with D possibly being TRBD2 (6 bases). Germline V gives CDR1 MNHEY, CDR2 SMNVEV (reference sequence). The V end was cut by 0 bases, the J end by 7 bases, with 13 bases between. This CDR3 has 14 residues. In nucleotides, the CDR3 is TGTGCCAGCAGTTTATCAGTGGCGAGCGGGGAGCAGTACTTC. This translates into CASSLSVASGEQYF.

The CDR3 DNA sequence: TGTGCCAGCAGTGAAGCTGGCGGTTCCAATCAGCCCCAGCATTTT. Its protein is CASSEAGGSNQPQHF. The J gene is TRBJ1-5, the V gene TRBV6-1; D unclear. This CDR3 is 15 amino acids long. Per the germline V gene, CDR1 is MNHNS and CDR2 is SASEGT. The V end lost 0 bases, the J end lost 3 bases, and 9 bases lay between the germline ends.

The rearrangement links TRBV30 to TRBJ2-3; 7 nucleotides align to TRBD1. The CDR3 runs to 12 residues. Germline V gene lookup returns CDR1 GTSNPN and CDR2 SVGIG (reference sequence). V was clipped by 6 bases and J by 4 bases; unmatched bases: 4. This CDR3 is CACQGDADTQYF. For the CDR3, the DNA is TGTGCCTGCCAGGGGGATGCAGATACGCAGTATTTT.

J is TRBJ2-3 and V is TRBV28, with 8 bases aligning to TRBD1. CDR3 size: 14 residues. V lost 2 bases, J lost 4 bases, and 2 bases stayed unmatched. Looked up from germline, CDR1 is MDHEN and CDR2 is SYDVKM. CDR3 region: CASSLNRGADTQYF. The CDR3 DNA reads TGTGCCAGCAGTTTAAACAGGGGGGCAGATACGCAGTATTTT.

J is TRBJ1-2 and V is TRBV7-2; D is unresolved. The V and J ends lost 3 bases and 4 bases respectively, with 12 bases between them. CDR1 and CDR2 (germline): SGHTA, FQGNSA. CDR3 length equals 14 residues. CDR3 sequence: CASSFPGLLYGYTF. The CDR3 DNA follows: TGTGCCAGCAGCTTCCCGGGCTTGCTCTATGGCTACACCTTC. The complete variable domain, with remaining parts taken from reference TRBV7-2 and TRBJ1-2, reads GAGVSQSPSNKVTEKGKDVELRCDPISGHTALYWYRQSLGQGLEFLIYFQGNSAPDKSGLPSDRFSAERTGGSVSTLTIQRTQQEDSAVYLCASSFPGLLYGYTFGSGTRLTVV.

The rearrangement uses TRBV27 and TRBJ2-7; 7 bases match TRBD1. The CDR3 extends over 13 amino acids. V was clipped by 2 bases and J by 3 bases; unmatched bases: 1. Per the germline V gene, CDR1 is MNHEY and CDR2 is SMNVEV (reference sequence). The CDR3 sequence is CASSLGTDYEQYF. The CDR3 bases are TGTGCCAGCAGTTTAGGGACAGACTACGAGCAGTACTTC.

Comment on this clone: At the DNA level, this CDR3 is encoded by other sequences in the same sample as well. The chain employs TRBV9 and TRBJ2-7, with 11 bases identical to TRBD2. Per germline, CDR1 SGDLS and CDR2 YYNGEE. V shed 3 bases and J 0 bases; nucleotides not matched to a gene: 2. CDR3 length: 15 amino acids. CDR3 DNA sequence: TGTGCCAGCAGCGAGGGACTAGCGGACTCCTACGAGCAGTACTTC. Protein sequence: CASSEGLADSYEQYF.

In this sample, this clone turned up a few times. The chain uses TRBV5-6 and TRBJ2-7; D is perhaps TRBD1 (5 bases). Trimming shortened V by 0 bases and J by 0 bases, and 10 bases separated the two germline ends. There are 15 residues in the CDR3. Germline CDR1 and CDR2: SGHDT and YYEEEE. In DNA, the CDR3 is TGTGCCAGCAGCTTGGCCCAGGGCTTCTCCTACGAGCAGTACTTC. This translates into CASSLAQGFSYEQYF.

This chain uses TRBV6-5 with TRBJ2-7; 7 nucleotides line up with TRBD2. Germline-derived CDR1 and CDR2 are MNHEY and SVGAGI. With V trimmed by 7 bases and J by 3 bases, 12 bases remained unmatched. The CDR3 spans 15 residues. CDR3 protein: CASNQGEGRFYEQYF. The CDR3 DNA is TGTGCCAGCAACCAAGGGGAGGGCCGTTTCTACGAGCAGTACTTC.

CDR3 loop: CASSEVSTGGHYGYTF. CDR3 DNA: TGTGCCAGCAGTGAAGTTTCGACAGGAGGCCACTATGGCTACACCTTC. The chain recombines TRBV6-1 with TRBJ1-2; possibly TRBD1 for D (6 bases). CDR3 length equals 16 residues. CDR1 and CDR2 (germline): MNHNS, SASEGT. The ends were cut back, 1 base at V and 3 bases at J, with 15 bases in the middle.

The chain is built from TRBV9 and TRBJ2-2; TRBD1 aligns across 7 bases. V shed 5 bases, J shed 1 base, and the junction held 8 bases outside the gene matches. The CDR3 contains 16 residues. Germline V CDR1 and CDR2: SGDLS, YYNGEE. The CDR3 bases are TGTGCCAGCAGTGACCCTTCAGGGGGGAACACCGGGGAGCTGTTTTTT. It encodes CASSDPSGGNTGELFF. The complete variable domain, with remaining parts taken from reference TRBV9 and TRBJ2-2, reads DSGVTQTPKHLITATGQRVTLRCSPRSGDLSVYWYQQSLDQGLQFLIQYYNGEERAKGNILERFSAQQFPDLHSELNLSSLELGDSALYFCASSDPSGGNTGELFFGEGSRLTVL.

This clone was observed once. This chain connects TRBV6-5 to TRBJ1-2; 7 bases are a match to TRBD1. J gave up 3 bases and V 3 bases, and 7 bases lay outside the gene matches. Germline CDR1 MNHEY, CDR2 SVGAGI. The CDR3 has 15 residues. The CDR3: CASSYGTGTDYGYTF. The CDR3 bases are TGTGCCAGCAGTTATGGGACCGGGACAGACTATGGCTACACCTTC.

This chain uses TRBV27 with TRBJ1-2, with D perhaps matching TRBD1 (5 bases). V shed 5 bases and J shed 4 bases, with 17 bases lying between them. Looked up from germline, CDR1 is MNHEY and CDR2 is SMNVEV (reference sequence). CDR3 length equals 15 residues. Here the CDR3 reads CASSHRRGAGYGYTF. Written as DNA, the CDR3 is TGTGCCAGCAGTCATAGGCGGGGCGCAGGCTATGGCTACACCTTC.

The chain uses TRBV6-1 and TRBJ2-7, with 7 bases lining up with TRBD1. The germline CDR1 and CDR2 sequences are MNHNS and SASEGT. V lost 6 bases to trimming and J lost 0 bases; unmatched junction nucleotides: 2. The CDR3 spans 13 residues. The DNA of the CDR3 is TGTGCCAGCAGAAGGGACAGCTCCTACGAGCAGTACTTC. It is translated as CASRRDSSYEQYF.

V gene TRBV27 combines with J gene TRBJ2-1; 10 positions agree with TRBD1. V lost 6 bases and J lost 5; bases outside the gene matches: 7. Germline CDR1 MNHEY, CDR2 SMNVEV (reference sequence). This CDR3 is 15 amino acids long. This chain's CDR3 is CASSSTGGWDNEQFF. The CDR3 DNA is TGTGCCAGCAGCTCGACAGGGGGCTGGGACAATGAGCAGTTCTTC.

This chain connects TRBV30 to TRBJ2-7; D is undetermined. Germline V gives CDR1 GTSNPN, CDR2 SVGIG (reference sequence). Trimming shortened V by 5 bases and J by 2 bases, and 13 bases separated the two germline ends. CDR3 size: 13 residues. CDR3 nucleotides: TGTGCCTGGGGGTTTGGCGGTACCTACGAGCAGTACTTC. This translates into CAWGFGGTYEQYF. The full variable domain, its missing parts supplied by reference TRBV30 and TRBJ2-7, is SQTIHQWPATLVQPVGSPLSLECTVEGTSNPNLYWYRQAAGRGLQLLFYSVGIGQISSEVPQNLSASRPQDRQFILSSKKLLLSDSGFYLCAWGFGGTYEQYFGPGTRLTVT.

V gene TRBV4-3 combines with J gene TRBJ2-1, with 11 bases lining up with TRBD2. The CDR3 length is 16 residues. Germline values: CDR1 LGHNA, CDR2 YSLEER. Trimming cost V 0 bases and J 4 bases; bases outside gene matches: 2. The CDR3 region has the DNA TGCGCCAGCAGCCAAGATCGACTAGCGGGATACAATGAGCAGTTCTTC. It specifies CASSQDRLAGYNEQFF.